Listed below are T cell receptor beta chains from one sample, sequenced in a study of regulatory T cells in long-lasting Graves disease. TCRdb reprocessed the multiplex PCR reads with MiXCR, giving one entry per CDR3 protein. This sample carries under 500,000 distinct CDR3 sequences, around 20% of them seen once, and the ten largest clones take around 21%. This sample comprised peripheral blood mononuclear cells (PBMCs), obtained when the disease was refractory, from a patient treated with antithyroid drugs. All receptors come from a female donor with Graves disease. The CDR3 runs from the conserved cysteine through the conserved F or W. The order of the fields is V gene, clone size, D gene, J gene, CDR3 protein, CDR3 DNA. The D gene is left open where the match is weak. Size values are once, few and many counts, or a class for expanded clones, and some rows have none.

>TRBV5-1|-|-|TRBJ2-7
CASSLAWGSNYEQYF
TGCGCCAGCAGCTTGGCGTGGGGCAGTAACTACGAGCAGTACTTC
>TRBV13|-|-|TRBJ2-7
CASSSKNRGGYEQYF
TGTGCCAGCAGCTCGAAGAACAGGGGGGGATACGAGCAGTACTTC
>TRBV27|few|-|TRBJ1-4
CASSPLQGSRKLFF
TGTGCCAGCAGCCCTTTGCAGGGTTCGAGGAAACTGTTTTTT
>TRBV6-1|many|TRBD2|TRBJ2-7
CASWTPGGLYEQYF
TGTGCCAGCTGGACTCCGGGGGGTCTCTACGAGCAGTACTTC
>TRBV20-1|many|-|TRBJ2-7
CSARLGAREQYF
TGCAGTGCTAGGTTGGGGGCACGGGAGCAGTACTTC
>TRBV3-1|-|TRBD2|TRBJ2-7
CASSQTSGRAGEQYF
TGTGCCAGCAGCCAAACGAGCGGGAGGGCTGGAGAGCAGTACTTC
>TRBV28|many|TRBD1|TRBJ1-2
CASSPPDRDYGYTF
TGTGCCAGCAGCCCGCCGGACAGGGACTATGGCTACACCTTC
>TRBV3-1|many|-|TRBJ2-7
CASSQDPPGGGAYEQYF
TGTGCCAGCAGCCAAGATCCCCCAGGGGGAGGGGCATACGAGCAGTACTTC
>TRBV19|-|-|TRBJ1-5
CASSKRTDSSQPQHF
TGTGCCAGTAGTAAAAGGACGGACAGTTCTCAGCCCCAGCATTTT
>TRBV19|once|-|TRBJ2-5
CASRGAPGETQYF
TGTGCCAGTAGGGGGGCCCCGGGGGAGACCCAGTACTTC
>TRBV12-3/TRBV12-4|many|TRBD1|TRBJ2-5
CASSFTGGRQTQYF
TGTGCCAGCAGTTTCACAGGGGGCCGACAGACCCAGTACTTC
>TRBV5-5|-|-|TRBJ1-2
CASSPGQRFGYTF
TGTGCCAGCAGCCCCGGACAGAGGTTTGGCTACACCTTC
>TRBV30|-|-|TRBJ1-1
CAWSDSSDGLKSIAEAFF
TGTGCCTGGAGTGACTCGTCAGACGGACTAAAGAGCATCGCTGAAGCTTTCTTT
>TRBV20-1|many|-|TRBJ1-1
CSASRLVLDISEAFF
TGCAGTGCTAGTCGATTGGTCCTTGATATATCTGAAGCTTTCTTT
>TRBV18|-|-|TRBJ2-3
CASSTRLVDTQYF
TGTGCCAGCTCAACCCGACTAGTTGATACGCAGTATTTT
>TRBV5-8|-|-|TRBJ2-2
CASKSRINTGELFF
TGTGCCAGCAAGTCTCGGATTAACACCGGGGAGCTGTTTTTT
>TRBV6-5|many|-|TRBJ2-7
CASSYSLSRAGEQYF
TGTGCCAGCAGTTACTCCCTCAGCAGGGCGGGTGAGCAGTACTTC
>TRBV20-1|-|-|TRBJ1-6
CSARDRADNSPLHF
TGCAGTGCTAGAGACAGGGCTGATAATTCACCCCTCCACTTT
>TRBV12-3/TRBV12-4|many|TRBD1|TRBJ1-4
CASSLQGAFEKLFF
TGTGCCAGCAGCCTACAGGGGGCCTTTGAAAAACTGTTTTTT
>TRBV20-1|-|-|TRBJ2-7
CGTRDSRSYEQYF
TGCGGCACCCGGGACTCAAGATCCTACGAGCAGTACTTC
>TRBV6-1|many|-|TRBJ2-5
CASSENRGQETQYF
TGTGCCAGCAGTGAAAATAGAGGTCAAGAGACCCAGTACTTC
>TRBV19|-|-|TRBJ1-5
CANPDSHPNQPQHF
TGTGCCAACCCAGACAGTCACCCCAATCAGCCCCAGCATTTT
>TRBV14|-|-|TRBJ2-7
CASSRTQGASYEQYF
TGTGCCAGCAGCCGCACACAGGGAGCCTCCTACGAGCAGTACTTC
>TRBV10-3|-|TRBD2|TRBJ2-7
CAISGGTTGHEQYF
TGTGCCATCAGTGGCGGGACTACCGGTCACGAGCAGTACTTC
>TRBV28|-|TRBD2|TRBJ2-1
CASSPSGSYYNEQFF
TGTGCCAGCAGTCCTAGCGGGAGCTACTACAATGAGCAGTTCTTC
>TRBV15|-|-|TRBJ1-4
CATSRDITNEKLFF
TGTGCCACCAGCAGAGACATCACTAATGAAAAACTGTTTTTT
>TRBV19|few|TRBD1|TRBJ1-2
CASTNNAGGDYGYTF
TGTGCCAGTACCAACAATGCAGGGGGCGACTATGGCTACACCTTC
>TRBV7-2|many|-|TRBJ1-1
CASSPPGRTEAFF
TGTGCCAGCAGCCCCCCCGGTCGTACTGAAGCTTTCTTT
>TRBV7-2|many|-|TRBJ2-5
CASSLDGGAGTQYF
TGTGCCAGCAGCTTAGACGGTGGGGCGGGGACCCAGTACTTC
>TRBV6-1|-|-|TRBJ2-2
CASSQATGTGELFF
TGTGCCAGCAGCCAAGCCACCGGCACCGGGGAGCTGTTTTTT
>TRBV29-1|-|TRBD1|TRBJ1-5
CSVGQGVNQPQHF
TGCAGCGTTGGACAGGGCGTCAATCAGCCCCAGCATTTT
>TRBV19|-|TRBD2|TRBJ2-2
CASSIGGWNTGELFF
TGTGCCAGTAGTATCGGGGGGTGGAACACCGGGGAGCTGTTTTTT
>TRBV20-1|few|-|TRBJ1-2
CSAITGSYTF
TGCAGTGCTATAACAGGGAGCTACACCTTC